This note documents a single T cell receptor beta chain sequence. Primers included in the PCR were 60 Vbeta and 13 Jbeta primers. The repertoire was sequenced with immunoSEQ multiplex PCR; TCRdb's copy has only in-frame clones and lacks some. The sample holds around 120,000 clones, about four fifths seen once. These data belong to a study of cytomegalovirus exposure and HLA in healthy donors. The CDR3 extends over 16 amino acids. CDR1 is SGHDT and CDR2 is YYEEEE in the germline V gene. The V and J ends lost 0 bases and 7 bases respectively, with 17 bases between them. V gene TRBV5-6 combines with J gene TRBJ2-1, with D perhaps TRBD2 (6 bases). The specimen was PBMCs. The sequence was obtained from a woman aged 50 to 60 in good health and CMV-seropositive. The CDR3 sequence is CASSLAGGEYLNEQFF. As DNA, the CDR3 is TGTGCCAGCAGCTTGGCCGGGGGTGAGTACCTTAATGAGCAGTTCTTC.